The 32 T cell receptor beta chains reported below all come from one sample, sequenced in a study of neoadjuvant anti-PD-1 for oral cavity cancer. Clones were sequenced by immunoSEQ multiplex PCR, and TCRdb holds only the in-frame ones, with some missing. Here the sample spans 60,000 to 80,000 clones, roughly three quarters being singletons. The sample in question was PBMCs, obtained before nivolumab (anti-PD-1) treatment. All receptors derive from a person aged 40 to 85 with oral cavity squamous cell carcinoma.

This clone was seen only once. The chain has TRBV7-8 and TRBJ1-1; 7 bases fit TRBD1. The CDR3 length is 18 residues. Losses at the gene ends were 2 bases for V and 3 bases for J; bases not matched to a gene: 15. The germline CDR1 and CDR2 sequences are SGHVS and FQNEAQ. The CDR3 DNA sequence: TGTGCCAGCAGCTTAAAGGGGGCGATTCTGTTCCGGGACACTGAAGCTTTCTTT. Protein product: CASSLKGAILFRDTEAFF.

V usage is TRBV28 and J usage is TRBJ2-7; D unclear. The CDR3 runs to 15 residues. The germline V and J ends were trimmed by 5 bases and 2 bases, with 16 bases remaining between them. CDR1 and CDR2 from the germline V gene are MDHEN and SYDVKM. CDR3 DNA: TGTGCCAGCAGTCCTCCCGAAATAAGGACCTACGAGCAGTACTTC. Translating it yields CASSPPEIRTYEQYF.

This clone was counted a few times. The rearrangement uses TRBV5-1 and TRBJ2-7; D uncertain. The CDR3 runs 13 residues. The germline V gene encodes CDR1 SGHRS and CDR2 YFSETQ. V shed 1 base and J shed 2 bases, with 7 bases lying between them. Here the CDR3 DNA reads TGCGCCAGCAGCTTGAGGGCAGCCTACGAGCAGTACTTC. This encodes CASSLRAAYEQYF.

This clone was seen a few times. The chain uses TRBV5-1 and TRBJ1-2, with a weak D call TRBD1 (5 bases). The V gene's germline CDR1 is SGHRS and CDR2 YFSETQ. The CDR3 is 15 amino acids. V lost 4 bases and J lost 2, with 15 bases in between. The DNA for the CDR3 is TGCGCCAGCAGCGCCCGGGACCCGGGAAACTATGGCTACACCTTC. Translating it yields CASSARDPGNYGYTF.

J is TRBJ1-2 and V is TRBV28; 9 bases match TRBD1. The CDR3 sequence is 15 residues long. CDR1 and CDR2 (germline): MDHEN, SYDVKM. The V and J ends lost 6 bases and 4 bases, in that order; junction bases with no gene match: 9. The CDR3 is CASRTTGGTGYGYTF. DNA of the CDR3: TGTGCCAGCAGAACCACAGGGGGCACTGGCTATGGCTACACCTTC.

In nucleotides, the CDR3 is TGTGCCAGCAGCCCCCAGGGGGGGGGCGGTACGCAGTATTTT. Encoded protein: CASSPQGGGGTQYF. The chain is built from TRBV7-6 and TRBJ2-3; D is perhaps TRBD1 or TRBD2 (7 bases each). With 5 bases removed from V and 8 bases from J, the gap between germline ends came to 17 bases. The germline gives CDR1 SGHVS, CDR2 FNYEAQ. CDR3 size: 14 residues.

This chain uses TRBV11-3 with TRBJ2-3; D is uncertain. The CDR3 extends over 13 amino acids. The V gene's germline CDR1 is SGHNT and CDR2 YENEEA. V dropped 5 bases and J dropped 4 bases, with 10 bases sitting between them. CDR3 nucleotide sequence: TGTGCCAGCAGCCCCGGGCCCGCAGATACGCAGTATTTT. Translated: CASSPGPADTQYF.

The CDR3 region is CATQLSGANVLTF. CDR3 nucleotides: TGTGCCACTCAATTATCTGGGGCCAACGTCCTGACTTTC. The chain couples TRBV6-5 to TRBJ2-6; D not certain. The V end was cut by 10 bases, the J end by 1 base, with 8 bases between. There are 13 residues in the CDR3. CDR1 is MNHEY, CDR2 SVGAGI, per germline.

The chain uses TRBV5-1 and TRBJ1-6; no clear D. This CDR3 spans 15 amino acids. V dropped 4 bases and J dropped 8 bases, with 16 bases sitting between them. CDR1 is SGHRS and CDR2 is YFSETQ in the germline V gene. The CDR3 DNA reads TGCGCCAGCAGCCCATCGTCAGGCCCGGATTCACCCCTCCACTTT. As protein: CASSPSSGPDSPLHF.

CDR3 DNA: TGTGCCAGCAGCTTAGGCTGGCGGGGGCCACTCCAAGAAGATACGCAGTATTTT. It translates to CASSLGWRGPLQEDTQYF. The chain is built from TRBV13 and TRBJ2-3; possibly TRBD2 for D (7 bases). V was trimmed by 0 bases and J by 5 bases, leaving 21 bases between them. The CDR3 has 18 amino acids. Germline lookup yields CDR1 PRHDT and CDR2 FYEKMQ (reference sequence).

This clone was counted only a few times. The rearrangement uses TRBV10-3 and TRBJ1-6; 9 nucleotides line up with TRBD1. The ends lost 3 bases at V and 8 bases at J; junction bases unmatched: 5. Germline CDR1 reads ENHRY; CDR2 reads SYGVKD. The CDR3 runs 15 residues. CDR3 nucleotides: TGTGCCATCAGTGATCCGGGACAGGGACATTCACCCCTCCACTTT. It codes for CAISDPGQGHSPLHF.

V is TRBV7-2 and J is TRBJ1-1; 8 nucleotides line up with TRBD1. The CDR3 has 14 residues. Germline CDR1 and CDR2: SGHTA and FQGNSA. J lost 7 bases, V lost 5 bases, and 9 bases had no gene match. The CDR3 nucleotides are TGTGCCAGCAGCCCGTCTCACAGGGGGAGTGAAGCTTTCTTT. Its translation is CASSPSHRGSEAFF.

This chain connects TRBV29-1 to TRBJ2-1; D is perhaps TRBD1 or TRBD2 (5 bases each). Germline assignment: CDR1 SQVTM and CDR2 ANQGSEA. V lost 6 bases and J lost 9, with 18 bases in between. CDR3 length equals 13 residues. The DNA of the CDR3 is TGCAGCGTCGCAACTAATGCCGGGACTGAGCAGTTCTTC. Its translation is CSVATNAGTEQFF.

The chain uses TRBV2 and TRBJ1-5; the match to TRBD1 covers 9 bases. The CDR3 loop spans 14 amino acids. Germline V CDR1 and CDR2: SNHLY, FYNNEI. J lost 10 bases, V lost 4 bases, and 8 bases had no gene match. The CDR3 nucleotides read TGTGCCAGCAGTGCCTTACAGGGGGCTCAACCCCAGCATTTT. It yields the protein CASSALQGAQPQHF. The variable domain in full, completed from reference TRBV2 and TRBJ1-5, reads EPEVTQTPSHQVTQMGQEVILRCVPISNHLYFYWYRQILGQKVEFLVSFYNNEISEKSEIFDDQFSVERPDGSNFTLKIRSTKLEDSAMYFCASSALQGAQPQHFGDGTRLSIL.

The chain is built from TRBV20-1 and TRBJ2-7; unclear D gene. The CDR3 has 11 amino acids. In germline, CDR1 is DFQATT, CDR2 SNEGSKA (reference sequence). The V and J ends lost 6 bases and 11 bases respectively, with 17 bases between them. The CDR3 is CSAPFSHGEYF. CDR3 coding DNA: TGCAGTGCGCCCTTCTCCCATGGGGAGTACTTC.

The chain is built from TRBV18 and TRBJ1-2, with 8 bases that match TRBD1. CDR3 length equals 14 residues. Germline assignment: CDR1 KGHSH and CDR2 LQKENI. V was pared by 6 bases and J by 4 bases, with 7 bases of the junction left unmatched. The CDR3, as DNA: TGTGCCAGCTCTCCGCCGACAGGGGCCTATGGCTACACCTTC. Translation: CASSPPTGAYGYTF. Complete variable domain (other parts from reference TRBV18 and TRBJ1-2): NAGVMQNPRHLVRRRGQEARLRCSPMKGHSHVYWYRQLPEEGLKFMVYLQKENIIDESGMPKERFSAEFPKEGPSILRIQQVVRGDSAAYFCASSPPTGAYGYTFGSGTRLTVV.

The V call is TRBV19, the J call TRBJ1-5, with 7 bases fitting TRBD1. CDR1 is LNHDA, CDR2 SQIVND, per germline (reference sequence). V lost 3 bases to trimming and J lost 6 bases; unmatched junction nucleotides: 11. The CDR3 has 16 residues. CDR3 nucleotides: TGTGCCAGTAGTATCGGTGTACAGGGGAGTACTCAGCCCCAGCATTTT. Translating it yields CASSIGVQGSTQPQHF.

This clone was picked up a small number of times. The rearrangement joins TRBV9 to TRBJ2-2, with TRBD2 matching over 16 bases. V lost 5 bases and J lost 7; bases outside the gene matches: 5. The CDR3 loop spans 16 amino acids. CDR1 SGDLS and CDR2 YYNGEE come from the germline V gene. The CDR3 is CASSTGTSGRGGELFF. As DNA, the CDR3 is TGTGCCAGCAGTACCGGGACTAGCGGGAGGGGCGGGGAGCTGTTTTTT.

The chain joins TRBV6-4 to TRBJ1-5; a weak D match, TRBD1 (5 bases). Germline CDR1 is MRHNA and CDR2 is SNTAGT. V was shortened by 6 bases and J by 8 bases, with 17 bases between the two germline ends. CDR3 length equals 14 residues. In nucleotides, the CDR3 is TGTGCCAGCAGGACAAAAGGGGCCTGGAAGCCCCAGCATTTT. Translating gives CASRTKGAWKPQHF.

The table lists this clone with a few counts. The chain uses TRBV9 and TRBJ2-2, with D possibly being TRBD2 (6 bases). Germline V gene sequence: CDR1 SGDLS, CDR2 YYNGEE. Trimming removed 7 bases at V and 2 bases at J, with 12 bases between. This CDR3 comprises 14 residues. The CDR3 sequence: CASARDFNTGELFF. The CDR3 coding sequence is TGTGCCAGCGCCCGGGACTTTAACACCGGGGAGCTGTTTTTT.

As for this clone: One end of the junction fails to match germline, which may point to a read error. This sequence joins TRBV6-1 and TRBJ1-1, with D unclear. The CDR3 totals 13 residues. Germline CDR1 and CDR2: MNHNS and SASEGT. This CDR3 is CASSEARPNTGLF. The CDR3 DNA reads as TGTGCCAGCAGTGAAGCACGCCCGAACACTGGGCTATTT.

V is TRBV5-1 and J is TRBJ2-2, with TRBD2 as a possible D gene (6 bases). Trimming took off 4 bases at V and 0 bases at J, with 13 bases between the two ends. The CDR3 is 16 amino acids. CDR1 and CDR2 from the germline V gene are SGHRS and YFSETQ. Here the CDR3 DNA reads TGCGCCAGCAGCCACTCCGGGACTGCGAACACCGGGGAGCTGTTTTTT. Translated, it gives CASSHSGTANTGELFF.

This clone was observed a handful of times. The chain recombines TRBV4-1 with TRBJ1-4; 8 bases are shared with TRBD1. Germline V lookup: CDR1 MGHRA, CDR2 YSYEKL. Trimming took 1 base from V and 7 from J; bases not matched to a gene: 5. The CDR3 has 15 residues. The CDR3 DNA is TGCGCCAGCAGCCAAGTTTGGACAGGGACTGAAAAACTGTTTTTT. This gives the protein CASSQVWTGTEKLFF.

V and J are TRBV10-1 and TRBJ1-1; D is unclear. Trimming shortened V by 8 bases and J by 1 base, and 11 bases separated the two germline ends. The CDR3 loop spans 13 amino acids. CDR1 is WNHNN and CDR2 is SYGVQD in the germline V gene (reference sequence). The DNA for the CDR3 is TGCGCCAGCTCAACCGGGCCGAACACTGAAGCTTTCTTT. This translates into CASSTGPNTEAFF.

This clone was found a few times. The V call is TRBV14, the J call TRBJ1-6; 8 nucleotides line up with TRBD1. The V segment lost 5 bases and the J segment 10 bases; nucleotides outside the gene matches: 7. The CDR3 length is 14 residues. Germline V lookup: CDR1 SGHDN, CDR2 FVKESK. This CDR3 is CASSEDRDWSPLHF. In DNA, the CDR3 is TGTGCCAGCAGCGAGGACAGGGACTGGTCACCCCTCCACTTT.

The J gene is TRBJ2-1, the V gene TRBV18, with 7 bases fitting TRBD2. The germline V gene encodes CDR1 KGHSH and CDR2 LQKENI. The V gene end was trimmed by 8 bases and the J gene end by 7 bases; junction bases not matched to a gene: 8. The CDR3 sequence is 13 residues long. The CDR3 nucleotides read TGTGCCAGCGGGGGGGAGTTGGAGAATGAGCAGTTCTTC. Protein: CASGGELENEQFF.

V is TRBV7-2 and J is TRBJ2-5; perhaps D is TRBD1 or TRBD2 (6 bases each). Germline-derived CDR1 and CDR2 are SGHTA and FQGNSA. Trimming removed 7 bases at V and 3 bases at J, with 15 bases between. CDR3 size: 14 residues. The CDR3 region has the DNA TGTGCCAGCACCTGGAGGGGGGCGGAAGAGACCCAGTACTTC. It translates to CASTWRGAEETQYF.

V is TRBV19 and J is TRBJ2-6; no clear D gene. Trimming removed 1 base from V and 0 bases from J, with 10 bases in between. Germline CDR1 is LNHDA and CDR2 is SQIVND (reference sequence). There are 17 residues in the CDR3. The CDR3 sequence is CASSIVGFSSGANVLTF. CDR3 nucleotides: TGTGCCAGTAGTATAGTCGGATTCAGCTCTGGGGCCAACGTCCTGACTTTC.

The chain carries TRBV5-1 and TRBJ2-6; D is unresolved. Trimming removed 0 bases from V and 2 bases from J, with 6 bases in between. The CDR3 spans 15 residues. CDR1 SGHRS and CDR2 YFSETQ come from the germline V gene. The CDR3 DNA follows: TGCGCCAGCAGCTTGGCGGGTCCTGGGGCCAACGTCCTGACTTTC. It yields the protein CASSLAGPGANVLTF.

J is TRBJ1-1 and V is TRBV7-9; D ambiguous. V lost 10 bases and J 4 bases, leaving 10 bases between the germline ends. This CDR3 spans 11 amino acids. Germline V gene lookup returns CDR1 SEHNR and CDR2 FQNEAQ (reference sequence). The CDR3 DNA reads as TGTGCCACGTCCTTGAGCACTGAAGCTTTCTTT. Protein: CATSLSTEAFF.

This clone was seen a handful of times. This rearrangement joins TRBV11-2 to TRBJ1-3, with D maybe TRBD1 (5 bases). With 4 bases removed from V and 0 bases from J, the gap between germline ends came to 16 bases. Germline CDR1 reads SGHAT; CDR2 reads FQNNGV. The CDR3 is made up of 17 amino acids. CDR3 region: CASSSSLRGPSGNTIYF. CDR3 bases: TGTGCCAGCAGCTCTTCACTAAGGGGCCCCTCTGGAAACACCATATATTTT. The variable domain in full, with the rest retrieved from reference TRBV11-2 and TRBJ1-3, is EAGVAQSPRYKIIEKRQSVAFWCNPISGHATLYWYQQILGQGPKLLIQFQNNGVVDDSQLPKDRFSAERLKGVDSTLKIQPAKLEDSAVYLCASSSSLRGPSGNTIYFGEGSWLTVV.

The gene calls are TRBV12-2 and TRBJ2-2; the table calls TRBD2, which could not be checked here. TRBV12-2 is a pseudogene locus. The CDR3 contains 20 residues. In DNA, the CDR3 is TGTGCAAGTCGCTTATCGGGTCTAGCGGGAGGGCCCCCCGGGACCGGGGAGCTGTTTTTT. Translating it yields CASRLSGLAGGPPGTGELFF.